The sequence of this TCR beta chain was determined in a study of shared clonotypes between healthy human individuals. The study, taken as a whole, reports: Read depth was anticipated to influence clonotype sharing among donors.

Sequencing of unsorted PBMC DNA was carried out using ten immunoSEQ deep assay plates. The authors' processing: Junction-only sequences produced by ImmunoSEQ had no quality scores, so filtering differed. Here immunoSEQ multiplex PCR was the method, and the copy in TCRdb shows in-frame clones only, minus some. Clone size and V and J calls were adopted from that table, with D and trimming inferred from the DNA. The sample has approximately 500,000 clones, approximately 82% seen once. Points on this clone: Its antigen remains unknown.

The CDR3 runs 14 residues. Per the germline V gene, CDR1 is MNHNS and CDR2 is SASEGT. Deletions cut 6 bases from V and 0 bases from J, with 9 bases between. The donors, all of them Caucasian adults, lived in Nashville, Tennessee. Material: PBMCs. The chain couples TRBV6-1 to TRBJ2-1; D call uncertain. The origin of this receptor is a woman aged 40 to 50 in good health. Some clones in this sample may be carry-over from other donors' samples. For the CDR3, the DNA is TGTGCCAGCAGCCCGGCACGCTCCTACAATGAGCAGTTCTTC. It specifies CASSPARSYNEQFF.